These 7 T cell receptor beta chains came from one sample sequenced in a study of early T cells in non-severe SARS-CoV-2 infection. TCRdb analysed the 5' RACE reads with MiXCR anew, one entry per CDR3 protein. The sample lists more than 80,000 distinct CDR3 sequences; approximately 15% were seen once. The sequenced sample consisted of whole blood. The receptors derive from an adult who was a healthcare worker with PCR-confirmed SARS-CoV-2 infection or an uninfected control (not recorded which).

This clonotype showed up just a few times. The chain has TRBV29-1 and TRBJ2-7, with TRBD2 identical over 8 bases. Germline CDR1 reads SQVTM; CDR2 reads ANQGSEA. The CDR3 covers 13 residues. V gave up 4 bases and J gave up 3 bases; unmatched junction bases: 5. The DNA of the CDR3 is TGCAGCGTTGGGTCGGGAGGGATCTACGAGCAGTACTTC. Amino acids: CSVGSGGIYEQYF.

V is TRBV7-2 and J is TRBJ2-7, with 8 bases matching TRBD1. In germline, CDR1 is SGHTA, CDR2 FQGNSA. V was pared by 1 base and J by 9 bases, with 8 bases of the junction left unmatched. The CDR3 is 14 residues long. CDR3 protein: CASSLGQGMFSQYF. CDR3 coding DNA: TGTGCCAGCAGCTTAGGACAGGGGATGTTCTCGCAGTACTTC.

V gene TRBV7-2 combines with J gene TRBJ2-4; 11 bases agree with TRBD2. Trimming took 6 bases from V and 11 from J; bases not matched to a gene: 6. Germline loops: CDR1 SGHTA, CDR2 FQGNSA. This CDR3 region has 13 residues. For the CDR3, the DNA is TGTGCCAGCAGACTAACTAGCGGGAGCGTTCAGTACTTC. This encodes CASRLTSGSVQYF.

The chain combines TRBV2 with TRBJ1-2; weak D call: TRBD1 (6 bases). Germline loops: CDR1 SNHLY, CDR2 FYNNEI. Trimming cost V 7 bases and J 4 bases, with 25 bases left between them. CDR3 size: 17 residues. The CDR3 sequence is CASKQHNPGHPAYGYTF. The CDR3 nucleotides are TGTGCCAGCAAGCAGCATAATCCGGGACATCCGGCCTATGGCTACACCTTC.

This rearrangement joins TRBV7-6 to TRBJ1-4; D unclear. The V and J ends lost 4 bases and 0 bases respectively, with 12 bases between them. Germline V lookup: CDR1 SGHVS, CDR2 FNYEAQ. The CDR3 loop spans 16 amino acids. The CDR3 is CASSSYRGATNEKLFF. The CDR3 DNA is TGTGCCAGCAGCTCATATCGGGGTGCAACTAATGAAAAACTGTTTTTT.

The chain combines TRBV7-9 with TRBJ2-3, with 7 nucleotides matching TRBD2. V lost 5 bases, J lost 4 bases, and 6 bases stayed unmatched. Looked up from germline, CDR1 is SEHNR and CDR2 is FQNEAQ (reference sequence). The CDR3 sequence is 14 residues long. In nucleotides, the CDR3 is TGTGCCAGCAGCCAGCGGGGAGCGCCAGATACGCAGTATTTT. It encodes CASSQRGAPDTQYF.

The chain uses TRBV4-1 and TRBJ2-7; 8 bases map to TRBD2. Trimming removed 5 bases from V and 5 bases from J; junction bases left unmatched: 14. The V gene's germline CDR1 is MGHRA and CDR2 YSYEKL. The CDR3 contains 16 residues. Written as DNA, the CDR3 is TGCGCCAGCAGCGGGCAGCGGGAGCCCTGGGGGGACGAGCAGTACTTC. As protein: CASSGQREPWGDEQYF.